This TCR beta chain was identified during a study of blood T cells in healthy people across ages. Russia was home to the donors, healthy Caucasian individuals aged roughly 6 to 90. No fewer than 6 million PBMCs went into each sample. CDR1 is SQVTM, CDR2 ANQGSEA, per germline. Trimming cost V 4 bases and J 5 bases; bases outside gene matches: 6. The CDR3 runs to 14 residues. In the case of this clonotype: The target antigen is unknown.

PCR was performed a second time for about 7 to 11 cycles using a sample-barcoded 5' primer and a J-beta primer mix. MiXCR was run by TCRdb on the 5' RACE reads, yielding one entry per CDR3 protein. The sample has roughly 1.7 million distinct CDR3 sequences, roughly 32% seen once. Findings and caveats of the study: Higher diversity and more naive CD4+ cells were features of long-lived donors, compared to aged donors.

Sequencing input: blood. The source of this sequence is a woman aged 25 to 39 in good health. V is TRBV29-1 and J is TRBJ2-1, with 9 bases aligning to TRBD2. CDR3 in amino acids: CSVGPGTSNNEQFF. CDR3 DNA: TGCAGCGTTGGTCCCGGGACTAGCAACAATGAGCAGTTCTTC.